The source of this T cell receptor (beta chain) is a study of blood T cells in healthy people across ages. At the level of the study: T cells yielded about one barcoded beta molecule per two cells through template switching. General study points: Age showed a roughly linear inverse relationship with TCR beta diversity per million T cells.

This clonotype came up a few times. Its antigen is as yet unknown. Per germline, CDR1 LNHNV and CDR2 YYDKDF (reference sequence). Trimming cost V 0 bases and J 1 base, with 6 bases left between them. This CDR3 has 14 amino acids. The use of a sample-barcoded 5' primer and a J-beta primer mix characterized a second PCR of roughly 7 to 11 cycles. TCRdb recomputed calls from the 5' RACE reads with MiXCR, one row per CDR3 protein. The sample holds 600,000 to 650,000 distinct CDR3 sequences, about 53% seen once. The rearrangement joins TRBV15 to TRBJ2-5, with unresolved D. The clonotype comes from a man aged 55 to 70 in good health. Input material: blood. The CDR3 reads CATSRDTAQETQYF. The CDR3 DNA sequence: TGTGCCACCAGCAGAGATACAGCCCAAGAGACCCAGTACTTC.